This T cell receptor beta chain was sequenced during a study of T cells in Graves' hyperthyroidism and ophthalmopathy. Study-level results: Most expanded thyroid clonotypes above 0.001 also appeared in blood.

As to this clonotype: Its specificity is unknown.

RNA transcripts provided the source from which TCR beta CDR3 regions were amplified. Researchers ran a first-round RT-PCR on the TCR CDR3 using the HTBI primer set. TCRdb reprocessed the multiplex PCR reads with MiXCR, giving one entry per CDR3 protein. The sample consists of some 270,000 distinct CDR3 sequences, 10% to 15% of them appearing once. V shed 5 bases and J shed 7 bases, with 18 bases lying between them. The CDR3 sequence is 14 residues long. In germline, CDR1 is MNHNS, CDR2 SASEGT. The source material was blood. The receptor comes from a woman younger than 45 with Graves' hyperthyroidism that later progressed to Graves' ophthalmopathy. The chain couples TRBV6-1 to TRBJ2-7, with a weak D call TRBD1 (6 bases). The CDR3 spells CASSRNREPLEQYF. The CDR3 DNA reads as TGTGCCAGCAGTCGTAACAGGGAGCCCCTTGAGCAGTACTTC.